A selection of T cell receptor beta chains follows, all from one sample in a study of T cell responses to AZD1222 COVID-19 vaccine. Measured with immunoSEQ multiplex PCR; TCRdb has only the in-frame clones, and not every one. The table has approximately 150,000 clones, around 83% seen once; the top ten hold approximately 5%. Source: peripheral blood, taken 28 days after the second AZD1222 dose. The receptors come from an adult who received the AZD1222 COVID-19 vaccine. Both conserved end residues are part of each CDR3. Part of the rows lack a size; the others show once, few, many or a class for expanded clones.

j_call | v_call | clone_size | cdr3_aa
TRBJ2-5 | TRBV7-2 | once | CASSLVYSDGTQYF
TRBJ2-1 | TRBV6-5 | NA | CASRRGGPYNEQFF
TRBJ2-3 | TRBV3-1/TRBV3-2 | NA | CASRVGTSGSLDTQYF
TRBJ1-2 | TRBV6-1 | NA | CASSEVRQGLYTF
TRBJ1-2 | TRBV30 | NA | CAWSVTGGNLHLYGYTF
TRBJ2-1 | TRBV2 | NA | CASTSQSGGQNEQFF
TRBJ2-3 | TRBV6-5 | NA | CASTMGRGADTQYF
TRBJ2-1 | TRBV15 | NA | CATSRSQTSAGEQFF
TRBJ1-1 | TRBV18 | NA | CASSPTGGFGLPEAFF
TRBJ2-7 | TRBV24-1 | NA | CATSDPTPGGGYEQYF
TRBJ2-1 | TRBV19 | NA | CASSMRGEHNEQFF
TRBJ1-3 | TRBV4-2 | NA | CASSQEPPDSGNTIYF
TRBJ2-1 | TRBV7-9 | medium-sized | CASSLLAFGDEQFF
TRBJ2-1 | TRBV4-1 | NA | CASSQALAGGPYEQFF
TRBJ1-1 | TRBV14 | NA | CASSPNFREEAFF
TRBJ2-7 | TRBV6-4 | NA | CARGTSGRSSYEQYF